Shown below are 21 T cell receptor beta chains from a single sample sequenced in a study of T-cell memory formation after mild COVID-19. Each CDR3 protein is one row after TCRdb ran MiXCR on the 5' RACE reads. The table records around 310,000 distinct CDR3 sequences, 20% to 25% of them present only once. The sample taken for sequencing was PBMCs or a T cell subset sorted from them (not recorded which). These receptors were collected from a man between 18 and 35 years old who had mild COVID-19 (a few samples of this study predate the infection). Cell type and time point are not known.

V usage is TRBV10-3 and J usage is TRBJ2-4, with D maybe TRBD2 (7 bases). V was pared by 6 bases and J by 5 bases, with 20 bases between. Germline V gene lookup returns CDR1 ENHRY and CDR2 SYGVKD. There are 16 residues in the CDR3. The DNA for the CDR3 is TGTGCCATCAGCCCCGTGGGGGGGCGCATCGAAAACATTCAGTACTTC. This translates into CAISPVGGRIENIQYF.

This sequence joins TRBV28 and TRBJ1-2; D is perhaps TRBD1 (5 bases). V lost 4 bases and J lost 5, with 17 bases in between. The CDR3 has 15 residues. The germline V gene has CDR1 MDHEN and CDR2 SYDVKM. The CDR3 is CASSSRTPAWYGYTF. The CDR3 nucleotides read TGTGCCAGCAGTTCCAGGACACCCGCCTGGTATGGCTACACCTTC.

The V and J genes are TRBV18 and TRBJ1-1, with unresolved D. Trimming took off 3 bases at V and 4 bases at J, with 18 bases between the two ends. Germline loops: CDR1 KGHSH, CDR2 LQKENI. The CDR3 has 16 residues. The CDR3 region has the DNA TGTGCCAGCTCACCTACGAGCCTACCTCGGGGCACTGAAGCTTTCTTT. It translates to CASSPTSLPRGTEAFF.

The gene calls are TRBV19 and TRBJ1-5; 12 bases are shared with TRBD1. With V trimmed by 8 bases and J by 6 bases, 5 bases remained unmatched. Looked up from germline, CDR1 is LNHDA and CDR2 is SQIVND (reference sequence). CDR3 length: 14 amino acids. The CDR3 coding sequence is TGTGCCAGTTGTGGGACAGGGGGCGGTCAGCCCCAGCATTTT. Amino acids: CASCGTGGGQPQHF. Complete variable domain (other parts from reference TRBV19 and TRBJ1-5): DGGITQSPKYLFRKEGQNVTLSCEQNLNHDAMYWYRQDPGQGLRLIYYSQIVNDFQKGDIAEGYSVSREKKESFPLTVTSAQKNPTAFYLCASCGTGGGQPQHFGDGTRLSIL.

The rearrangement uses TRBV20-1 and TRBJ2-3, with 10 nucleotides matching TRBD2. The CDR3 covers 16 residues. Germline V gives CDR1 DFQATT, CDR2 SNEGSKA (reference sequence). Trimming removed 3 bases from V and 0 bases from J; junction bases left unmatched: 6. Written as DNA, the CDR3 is TGCAGTGCTAGTAGCGGGGGGTCCTCTAGCACAGATACGCAGTATTTT. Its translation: CSASSGGSSSTDTQYF.

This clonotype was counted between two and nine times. The CDR3 is CASSRGSGEKLFF. The CDR3 DNA sequence: TGTGCCAGCAGTCGGGGGTCGGGTGAAAAACTGTTTTTT. The chain has TRBV7-2 and TRBJ1-4, with D perhaps TRBD1 (5 bases). This CDR3 has 13 amino acids. Germline V gene data show CDR1 as SGHTA and CDR2 as FQGNSA. V shed 6 bases and J shed 7 bases, with 12 bases lying between them.

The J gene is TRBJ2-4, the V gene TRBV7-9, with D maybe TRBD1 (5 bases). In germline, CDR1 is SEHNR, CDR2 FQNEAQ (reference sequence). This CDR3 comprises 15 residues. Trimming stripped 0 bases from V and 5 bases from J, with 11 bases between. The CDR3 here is CASSLAPDSENIQYF. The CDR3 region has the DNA TGTGCCAGCAGCTTAGCCCCAGACAGCGAAAACATTCAGTACTTC.

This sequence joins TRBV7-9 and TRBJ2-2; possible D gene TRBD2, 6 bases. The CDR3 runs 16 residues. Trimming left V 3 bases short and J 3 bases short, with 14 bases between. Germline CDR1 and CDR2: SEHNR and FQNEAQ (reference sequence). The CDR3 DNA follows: TGTGCCAGCAGCTTCGGCCAGCGGGCCTACACCGGGGAGCTGTTTTTT. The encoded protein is CASSFGQRAYTGELFF. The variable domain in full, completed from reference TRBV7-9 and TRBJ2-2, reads DTGVSQNPRHKITKRGQNVTFRCDPISEHNRLYWYRQTLGQGPEFLTYFQNEAQLEKSRLLSDRFSAERPKGSFSTLEIQRTEQGDSAMYLCASSFGQRAYTGELFFGEGSRLTVL.

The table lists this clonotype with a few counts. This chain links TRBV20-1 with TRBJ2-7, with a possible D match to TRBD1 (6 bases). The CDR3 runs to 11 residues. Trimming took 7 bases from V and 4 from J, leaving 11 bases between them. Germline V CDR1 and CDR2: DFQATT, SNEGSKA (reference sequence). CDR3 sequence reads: CSVTRGYEQYF. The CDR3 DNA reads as TGCAGTGTAACCAGGGGTTACGAGCAGTACTTC.

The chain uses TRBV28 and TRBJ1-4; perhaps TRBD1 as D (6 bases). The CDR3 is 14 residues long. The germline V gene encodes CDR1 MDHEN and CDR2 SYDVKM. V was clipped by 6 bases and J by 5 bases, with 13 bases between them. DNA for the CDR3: TGTGCCAGCAGCTCAGGGGTCTTCAATGAAAAACTGTTTTTT. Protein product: CASSSGVFNEKLFF.

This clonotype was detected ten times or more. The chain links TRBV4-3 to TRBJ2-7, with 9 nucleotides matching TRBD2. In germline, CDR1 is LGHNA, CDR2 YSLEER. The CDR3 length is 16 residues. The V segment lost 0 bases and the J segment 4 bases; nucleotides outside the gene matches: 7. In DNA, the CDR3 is TGCGCCAGCAGCCAAGATATTAGCGGGGGTTGGTACGAGCAGTACTTC. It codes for CASSQDISGGWYEQYF.

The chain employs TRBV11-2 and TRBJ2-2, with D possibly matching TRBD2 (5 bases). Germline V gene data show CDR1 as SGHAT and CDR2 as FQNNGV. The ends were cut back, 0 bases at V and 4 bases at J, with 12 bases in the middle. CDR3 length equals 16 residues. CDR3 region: CASSLDGRHLTGELFF. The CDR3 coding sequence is TGTGCCAGCAGCTTAGATGGGAGACACCTCACCGGGGAGCTGTTTTTT.

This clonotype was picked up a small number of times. The CDR3 spells CASSESTRLARTREHPDTQYF. The DNA of the CDR3 is TGCGCCAGCAGTGAGTCGACCCGTTTAGCCAGGACTAGAGAGCACCCAGATACGCAGTATTTT. This chain joins TRBV10-1 and TRBJ2-3, with 7 bases matching TRBD2. Germline trimming cut 0 bases from V and 4 bases from J; bases unmatched to any gene: 22. The germline gives CDR1 WNHNN, CDR2 SYGVQD (reference sequence). The CDR3 sequence is 21 residues long.

CDR3 sequence (DNA): TGCGCCAGCAGCCAAGATCAAGAGCAGGTGGCCTACGAGCAGTACTTC. It codes for CASSQDQEQVAYEQYF. The V gene is TRBV4-1, the J gene TRBJ2-7; no clear D gene. The germline V gene has CDR1 MGHRA and CDR2 YSYEKL. The CDR3 contains 16 residues. Between the trimmed V and J ends, which lost 0 bases and 2 bases, there was a span of 14 bases.

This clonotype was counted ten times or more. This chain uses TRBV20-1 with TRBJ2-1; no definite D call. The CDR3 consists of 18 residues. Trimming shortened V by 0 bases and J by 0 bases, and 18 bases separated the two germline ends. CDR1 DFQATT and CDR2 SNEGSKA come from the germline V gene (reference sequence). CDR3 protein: CSARDLLKGVSSYNEQFF. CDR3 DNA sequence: TGCAGTGCTAGAGATCTCTTGAAGGGCGTTAGCTCCTACAATGAGCAGTTCTTC.

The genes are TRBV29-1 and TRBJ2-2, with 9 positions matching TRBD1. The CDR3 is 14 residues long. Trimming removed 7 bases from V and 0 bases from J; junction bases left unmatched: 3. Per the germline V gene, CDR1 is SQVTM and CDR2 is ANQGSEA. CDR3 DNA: TGCAGCGGATGGACAGGGGCGAACACCGGGGAGCTGTTTTTT. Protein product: CSGWTGANTGELFF.

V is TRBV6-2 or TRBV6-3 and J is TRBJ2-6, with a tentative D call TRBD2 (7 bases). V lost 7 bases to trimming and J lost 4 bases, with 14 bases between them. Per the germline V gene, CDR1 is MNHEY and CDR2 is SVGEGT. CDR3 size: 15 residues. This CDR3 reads CASISGGVGANVLTF. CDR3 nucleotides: TGTGCCAGCATTTCGGGGGGCGTGGGGGCCAACGTCCTGACTTTC.

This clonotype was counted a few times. This CDR3 reads CASSQGHWKETQYF. CDR3 coding DNA: TGTGCCAGCAGCCAGGGACATTGGAAAGAGACCCAGTACTTC. The chain couples TRBV7-9 to TRBJ2-5, with D perhaps matching TRBD1 (6 bases). Trimming pared 5 bases from V and 3 bases from J, leaving 13 bases between. Germline values: CDR1 SEHNR, CDR2 FQNEAQ (reference sequence). The CDR3 has 14 residues.

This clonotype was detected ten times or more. The CDR3 spells CASSPTGDRQPQHF. CDR3 in DNA: TGTGCCAGCAGTCCTACAGGGGATAGGCAGCCCCAGCATTTT. The chain recombines TRBV12-3 or TRBV12-4 with TRBJ1-5; 7 positions agree with TRBD1. The CDR3 covers 14 residues. The junction had 8 bases not matched to a gene; V was cut back by 5 bases and J by 7 bases.

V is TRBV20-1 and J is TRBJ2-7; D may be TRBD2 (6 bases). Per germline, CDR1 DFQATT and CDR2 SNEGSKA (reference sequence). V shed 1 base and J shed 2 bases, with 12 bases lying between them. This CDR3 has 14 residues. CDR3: CSARGRAGPYEQYF. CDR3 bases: TGCAGTGCTAGAGGGAGGGCAGGGCCCTACGAGCAGTACTTC.

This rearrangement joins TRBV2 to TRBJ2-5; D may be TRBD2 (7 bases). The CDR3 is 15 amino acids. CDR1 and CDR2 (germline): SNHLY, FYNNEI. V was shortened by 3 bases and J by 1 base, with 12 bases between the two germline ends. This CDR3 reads CASSDPGGPQETQYF. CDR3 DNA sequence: TGTGCCAGCAGTGATCCCGGGGGGCCCCAAGAGACCCAGTACTTC.